A selection of T cell receptor beta chains follows, all from one sample in a study of cytomegalovirus exposure and HLA in healthy donors. Sequenced by immunoSEQ multiplex PCR; TCRdb stores in-frame clones only, minus some. The top ten hold approximately 20% of the sample, which has around 93,000 clones, 85% seen once. The specimen was PBMCs. The source of these receptors is a man aged 18-30 years in good health and CMV-seropositive. CDR3s include the opening cysteine and the closing phenylalanine or tryptophan. The D gene is left open where the match is weak. Some rows have no size entry. The others give once, few or many, or a class for an expanded clone.

TRBJ2-7,.,TRBV7-8,.,TGTGCCAGCAGCGGCAACAGGGATTCCTACGAGCAGTACTTC,CASSGNRDSYEQYF
TRBJ2-3,.,TRBV28,TRBD2,TGTGCCAGCAGTGCCACTAGCGGGAGGGCCCCAGATACGCAGTATTTT,CASSATSGRAPDTQYF
TRBJ1-1,.,TRBV27,TRBD1,TGTGCCAGCAGCCGAGGGGGCGCTGGAACTGAAGCTTTCTTT,CASSRGGAGTEAFF
TRBJ1-1,.,TRBV5-1,.,TGCGCCAGCAGCGTGGGCCAGTGGAACACTGAAGCTTTCTTT,CASSVGQWNTEAFF
TRBJ2-6,.,TRBV4-2,.,TGTGCCAGCAGCGAGGGCATCAAAGGTAGGTTACAAAGTCGGGCCAACGTCCTGACTTTC,CASSEGIKGRLQSRANVLTF
TRBJ2-6,.,TRBV15,TRBD1,TGTGCCACCAGCAGAAAGACAGGGTCGTGGACTGGGGCCAACGTCCTGACTTTC,CATSRKTGSWTGANVLTF
TRBJ2-2,.,TRBV18,TRBD1,TGTGCCAGCTCAAGGGACAGCGCGAACACCGGGGAGCTGTTTTTT,CASSRDSANTGELFF
TRBJ2-7,.,TRBV5-4,TRBD2,TGTGCCAGCAGCTTGTCAGTTTTGACTAGCGGGAGTAGCTACGAGCAGTACTTC,CASSLSVLTSGSSYEQYF
TRBJ2-3,.,TRBV2,TRBD2,TGTGCCAGCAGTGACTATACTCCGAGCGGGAGTTTGGTCTTT,CASSDYTPSGSLVF
TRBJ2-7,.,TRBV30,.,TGTGCCGGAGGGGATGCATCCTACGAGCAGTACTTC,CAGGDASYEQYF
TRBJ1-2,.,TRBV29-1,TRBD1,TGCAGCGTTGAAGAATGGGACAGGGGGGCCGGCTACACCTTC,CSVEEWDRGAGYTF
TRBJ2-3,.,TRBV13,TRBD2,TGTGCCAGCAGCGCCGCTAGCGGGAGTGCAACAGATACGCAGTATTTT,CASSAASGSATDTQYF
TRBJ2-3,once,TRBV11-2,.,TGTGCCAGCAGCTTAGTCGTTCCCGCAGATACGCAGTATTTT,CASSLVVPADTQYF
TRBJ2-2,.,TRBV2,.,TGTGCCAGCAGTTTCCGGACTGACGCCGCCGGGGAGCTGTTTTTT,CASSFRTDAAGELFF
TRBJ1-1,.,TRBV6-1,.,TGTGCCAGCAGAGGGACATCTTACCCGGCTTTCTTT,CASRGTSYPAFF
TRBJ1-5,.,TRBV28,.,TGTGCCAGCAGTTTGGGGCAGGCTAATCAGCCCCAGCATTTT,CASSLGQANQPQHF
TRBJ1-4,.,TRBV11-3,.,TGTGCCAGCGGATCACAGGGATCAAAACTGTTTTTT,CASGSQGSKLFF
TRBJ1-5,.,TRBV6-1,.,TGTGCCAGCAGTCTCCGGGGAATAGAGAATCAGCCCCAGCATTTT,CASSLRGIENQPQHF
TRBJ2-1,.,TRBV7-8,.,TGTGCCAGCAGCTTAGCTTGGTTAGCGGATAGGAATGAGCAGTTCTTC,CASSLAWLADRNEQFF